The present entry profiles one T cell receptor beta chain with its context. This sample was taken from a study of blood T cell repertoires in COVID-19. In the study overall: Sites across the United States, Italy and Spain contributed samples from acute and convalescent COVID-19. T cells, B-cell-depleted T cells, or PBMCs provided the cDNA or gDNA that served as material.

V dropped 5 bases and J dropped 15; count of bases not matched to a gene: 11. The germline V gene has CDR1 MNHEY and CDR2 SVGAGI. The CDR3 loop spans 13 amino acids. Per the original methods: From reference gene primer amplification, estimates of nucleated cell counts were derived. TCRdb's table, derived via immunoSEQ multiplex PCR, lists solely in-frame clones and lacks some. V, J and clone size are taken as reported in that table, and D and trimming were inferred from the DNA itself. Seen here are approximately 110,000 clones, more than 65% observed once, and the top ten hold around 1.5%. V gene TRBV6-5 combines with J gene TRBJ2-1; 9 nucleotides agree with TRBD1. The receptor was isolated from a man aged 50 or older with acute or convalescent COVID-19. Sequences were obtained from peripheral blood. The CDR3 region has the DNA TGTGCCAGCAGTCCTCCCGGAGGGACAGGGACGTTCTTC. It encodes CASSPPGGTGTFF.